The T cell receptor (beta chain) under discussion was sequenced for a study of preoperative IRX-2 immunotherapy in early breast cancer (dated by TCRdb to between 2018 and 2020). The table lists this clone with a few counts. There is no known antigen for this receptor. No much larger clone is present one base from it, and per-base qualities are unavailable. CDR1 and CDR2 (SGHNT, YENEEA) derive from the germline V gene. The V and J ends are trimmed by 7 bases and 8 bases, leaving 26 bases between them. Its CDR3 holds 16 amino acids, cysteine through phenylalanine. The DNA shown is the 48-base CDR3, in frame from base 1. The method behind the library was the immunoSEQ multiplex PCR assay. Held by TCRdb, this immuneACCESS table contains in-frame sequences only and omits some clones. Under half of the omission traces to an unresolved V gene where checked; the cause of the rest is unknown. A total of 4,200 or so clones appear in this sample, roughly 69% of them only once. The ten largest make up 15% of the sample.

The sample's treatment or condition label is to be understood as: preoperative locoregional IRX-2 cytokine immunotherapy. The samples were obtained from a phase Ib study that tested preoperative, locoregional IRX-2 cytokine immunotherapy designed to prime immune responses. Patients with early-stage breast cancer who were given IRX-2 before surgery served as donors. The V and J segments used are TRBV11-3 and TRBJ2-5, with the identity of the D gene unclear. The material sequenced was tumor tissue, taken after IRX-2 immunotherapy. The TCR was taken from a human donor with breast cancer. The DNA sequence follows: TGTGCCAGCACCTTCTTGGAAGGGTCCACCTACGAAACCCAGTACTTC. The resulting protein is CASTFLEGSTYETQYF.